This TCR beta chain is drawn from a study of shared clonotypes between healthy human individuals. About this clone: This CDR3 is also generated by other DNA sequences in the sample.

For each subset, genomic DNA was distributed in equal portions over several immunoSEQ plates. This table comes from immunoSEQ multiplex PCR, and its TCRdb copy is limited to in-frame clones, with some not included. The sample holds 950,000 to 1,100,000 clones, under 80% seen once. Trimming shortened V by 8 bases and J by 4 bases, and 15 bases separated the two germline ends. The CDR3 totals 14 residues. Germline V gives CDR1 LNHDA, CDR2 SQIVND (reference sequence). This clonotype originated in a man aged 18 to 30 in good health. Sequencing was performed on memory CD4+ T cells sorted from blood. Described subset: CD45RA-negative fraction. V and J are TRBV19 and TRBJ1-5, with D tentatively TRBD1 (6 bases). The CDR3: CASSEGGGNQPQHF. CDR3 nucleotides: TGTGCCAGTTCGGAGGGAGGGGGTAATCAGCCCCAGCATTTT.